The entry below gives a single TCR beta chain sequence along with its context. This clonotype occurred many times. It lacks a known antigen. Qualities for individual bases were not recorded, and no much larger clone is one base off. Graves' hyperthyroidism was defined as stable when no progression to ophthalmopathy occurred over 18 months of follow-up. The hyperthyroidism patients were between 18 and 65 years old and newly diagnosed, with a disease duration of less than 2 months. Exclusion was applied to patients with uncontrolled infections, other autoimmune diseases, pregnancy or lactation. Diagnoses were based on clinical symptoms, serum thyroxine and TRAb, thyroid ultrasound and orbital computed tomography. PBMCs were separated from 10 ml of fresh peripheral blood using Ficoll-Paque density gradient centrifugation. Trizol reagent was used to extract total RNA, and RNA quality was then checked on an Agilent 2100 Bioanalyzer.

This specimen belongs to a study of T cells in Graves' hyperthyroidism and ophthalmopathy (dated by TCRdb to about 2019). About the investigation overall: Peripheral blood samples were taken at the time of initial diagnosis, prior to any treatment. TCR V-J signatures able to tell the groups apart were searched for in a discovery cohort of approximately 95 patients, of whom 43 had Graves' ophthalmopathy and about 60 had stable Graves' hyperthyroidism. Prospective prediction of ophthalmopathy was tested in an independent validation cohort of fewer than 20 hyperthyroidism patients and 15 to 17 patients who later progressed to ophthalmopathy. The 100 or so discovery patients were randomly split 7:3 into training and test sets. The study also compared thyroid tissue and blood T-cell repertoires from 5 to 7 Graves' hyperthyroidism patients. Following sampling, methimazole starting at 30 mg daily was given to hyperthyroidism patients, and high-dose intravenous methylprednisolone was given to ophthalmopathy patients. TCR Vbeta CDR3 sequencing of roughly 140 peripheral blood samples (more than 40 ophthalmopathy, 75 or so hyperthyroidism and 17 progressor patients) is reported in the paper. Overall results and qualifications from the work: Sample size was not statistically predetermined, and blinding of investigators to group allocation was not performed. A model built on a 13 V-J signature distinguished ophthalmopathy from stable hyperthyroidism, reaching 87.88% sensitivity and under 84% specificity in cross-validation and 80%/75% in testing. Most expanded thyroid clonotypes (frequency above 0.001) were also found in blood, which suggests that blood repertoires may mirror thyroid immune responses. During validation, the model predicted progression to ophthalmopathy a median of about 5.9 months ahead of onset, with more than 55% sensitivity and 72% to 80% specificity.

CDR3 length: 15 amino acids, cysteine to phenylalanine. Only the CDR3 DNA stays, 45 bases, in frame from base 1. Trimming at the junction amounts to 2 bases on V and 2 bases on J, and the germline ends lie 11 bases apart. The CDR1 and CDR2 encoded by the germline V gene are MNHNS and SASEGT. TCR beta CDR3 regions were amplified from RNA transcripts. A first-round RT-PCR of the TCR CDR3 used the HTBI primer set with the Qiagen OneStep RT-PCR kit. Libraries were constructed in a second round of multiplex PCR, after which size selection and purification were performed. Libraries were sequenced paired-end with 100 bp reads on an Illumina HiSeq2000. In the paper's pipeline: Raw data were processed with SOAPnuke, discarding reads with adapters, uncalled bases, mean Phred below 15, or no exact constant-primer or identifier match. COPE v1.2.5 was used to merge high-quality paired reads, and clonotypes were defined as unique nucleotide sequences. MiTCR v1.1 was used to align the clonotypes against IMGT TRBV, TRBD and TRBJ reference segments. The analysis included only V-J combinations with a frequency above 0.0001, which together covered around 99% of the repertoires. A TCS score was defined as the ratio of F50 (clonal expansion) to E x V (chaos), with BLOSUM62-based TCRdist applied between CDR3 peptides within each V-J. Welch's t-statistics and random forest reduced some 510 V-J features to around 14, which were used in a naive Bayes classifier (R e1071). TCRdb reworked the public reads: Q25 trimming with fastp, MiXCR clone assembly, productive beta chains retained. Identical CDR3 protein sequences are pooled into one entry, listed with their most common genes and DNA. TCRdb, not the authors, supplied the V and J calls. For this sample the table gives 450,000 to 600,000 distinct CDR3 sequences, of which around 15% were detected only once. Clones ranked in the top ten supply around 14% of the sample.

Input material: blood. This clonotype originated in a woman aged 40 to 50 with Graves' hyperthyroidism. This receptor chain uses TRBV6-1 and TRBJ2-3, with TRBD2 tentatively as D gene (7 bases match). The nucleotide sequence is given as TGTGCCAGCAGTGAAAGGGGGGGGGACACAGATACGCAGTATTTT. Its translation reads: CASSERGGDTDTQYF.